These 14 T cell receptor beta chains came from one sample sequenced in a study of shared clonotypes between healthy human individuals. Repertoires were generated with immunoSEQ multiplex PCR, while TCRdb's copy carries only in-frame clones and drops some. The sample holds roughly 300,000 clones, roughly 87% seen once. Sequencing was performed on memory CD8+ T cells sorted from blood. As for subset: CD45RO+ cells pooled with CCR7-negative TemRA cells. These receptors were taken from a young man in good health.

The chain combines TRBV13 with TRBJ2-1; 12 bases agree with TRBD2. The CDR3 totals 17 residues. The germline V gene encodes CDR1 PRHDT and CDR2 FYEKMQ (reference sequence). V dropped 5 bases and J dropped 6; count of bases not matched to a gene: 11. Here the CDR3 reads CASSHLGLAGKSNEQFF. The CDR3 DNA is TGTGCCAGCAGCCACCTCGGACTAGCGGGAAAGAGCAATGAGCAGTTCTTC. Based on the CDR3 plus reference TRBV13 and TRBJ2-1, the full variable domain is AAGVIQSPRHLIKEKRETATLKCYPIPRHDTVYWYQQGPGQDPQFLISFYEKMQSDKGSIPDRFSAQQFSDYHSELNMSSLELGDSALYFCASSHLGLAGKSNEQFFGPGTRLTVL.

This clone showed up just once. This sequence joins TRBV6-5 and TRBJ2-3, with TRBD2 matching over 7 bases. Trimming cost V 5 bases and J 6 bases; bases outside gene matches: 8. The germline CDR1 and CDR2 sequences are MNHEY and SVGAGI. This CDR3 comprises 14 residues. This chain's CDR3 is CASSRTSLWDTQYF. The CDR3 DNA follows: TGTGCCAGCAGTCGGACTAGTTTGTGGGATACGCAGTATTTT.

Only one count was recorded for this clone. This chain connects TRBV4-3 to TRBJ2-7; TRBD1 agrees at 8 bases. The J segment lost 5 bases and the V segment lost 3 bases, leaving 12 bases of the junction unmatched. The CDR3 length is 16 residues. In germline, CDR1 is LGHNA, CDR2 YSLEER. CDR3 bases: TGCGCCAGCAGCCAGGGATCACAGGGGGGATCTGACGAGCAGTACTTC. Protein product: CASSQGSQGGSDEQYF.

This chain uses TRBV28 with TRBJ1-1; tentative D call: TRBD1 (6 bases). Trimming took 2 bases from V and 4 from J, leaving 11 bases between them. Germline CDR1 MDHEN, CDR2 SYDVKM. The CDR3 is made up of 14 amino acids. In DNA form, the CDR3 reads TGTGCCAGCAGTTTAAGGGGGTCGGGCACTGAAGCTTTCTTT. Translating it yields CASSLRGSGTEAFF. Using reference TRBV28 and TRBJ1-1 for the parts outside the CDR3, the full variable domain is DVKVTQSSRYLVKRTGEKVFLECVQDMDHENMFWYRQDPGLGLRLIYFSYDVKMKEKGDIPEGYSVSREKKERFSLILESASTNQTSMYLCASSLRGSGTEAFFGQGTRLTVV.

V gene TRBV4-1 combines with J gene TRBJ2-7, with TRBD2 matching 9 bases. This CDR3 is built from 15 residues. V dropped 5 bases and J dropped 2; count of bases not matched to a gene: 7. Germline CDR1 MGHRA, CDR2 YSYEKL. This CDR3 reads CASSFTSGSTYEQYF. The DNA of the CDR3 is TGCGCCAGCAGCTTTACTAGCGGGTCAACCTACGAGCAGTACTTC.

Note on this clone: Other DNA sequences from this sample encode an identical CDR3 as well. The rearrangement links TRBV28 to TRBJ1-1; no firm D call. The CDR3 contains 13 residues. In germline, CDR1 is MDHEN, CDR2 SYDVKM. V shed 2 bases and J shed 1 base, with 5 bases lying between them. The CDR3 loop reads CASSLRGNTEAFF. In nucleotides, the CDR3 is TGTGCCAGCAGTTTAAGAGGGAACACTGAAGCTTTCTTT.

In its sample, this clone was seen a few times. This rearrangement joins TRBV5-6 to TRBJ2-7; D tentatively fits TRBD1 or TRBD2 (6 bases each). The germline V gene has CDR1 SGHDT and CDR2 YYEEEE. CDR3 length: 14 residues. The germline V and J ends were trimmed by 4 bases and 5 bases, with 16 bases remaining between them. CDR3 amino acids: CASSPGGGANEQYF. CDR3 nucleotides: TGTGCCAGCAGCCCCGGAGGGGGAGCCAACGAGCAGTACTTC.

The chain couples TRBV7-6 to TRBJ2-7; 8 positions match TRBD1. With V trimmed by 5 bases and J by 2 bases, 5 bases remained unmatched. From germline, CDR1 is SGHVS and CDR2 FNYEAQ. CDR3 length: 14 residues. Here the CDR3 DNA reads TGTGCCAGCAGCGCCGGGACAGGTACCTACGAGCAGTACTTC. Protein: CASSAGTGTYEQYF.

This CDR3 is CASSVAKDRGLYEQYF. CDR3 bases: TGTGCCAGCAGCGTAGCCAAGGACAGGGGCCTCTACGAGCAGTACTTC. The chain uses TRBV9 and TRBJ2-7; 9 bases align to TRBD1. Germline-derived CDR1 and CDR2 are SGDLS and YYNGEE. CDR3 size: 16 residues. J lost 3 bases, V lost 0 bases, and 7 bases had no gene match. The full variable domain, rest sourced from reference TRBV9 and TRBJ2-7, is DSGVTQTPKHLITATGQRVTLRCSPRSGDLSVYWYQQSLDQGLQFLIQYYNGEERAKGNILERFSAQQFPDLHSELNLSSLELGDSALYFCASSVAKDRGLYEQYFGPGTRLTVT.

V usage is TRBV5-1 and J usage is TRBJ1-5; no firm D call. Trimming removed 1 base at V and 3 bases at J, with 14 bases between. Germline lookup yields CDR1 SGHRS and CDR2 YFSETQ. This CDR3 region has 16 residues. Here the CDR3 reads CASSLTGVWPNQPQHF. The CDR3 DNA is TGCGCCAGCAGCTTGACCGGGGTTTGGCCCAATCAGCCCCAGCATTTT.

V usage is TRBV7-9 and J usage is TRBJ2-3; maybe TRBD2 (5 bases). The CDR3 contains 15 residues. V shed 6 bases and J shed 2 bases, with 15 bases lying between them. Germline CDR1 SEHNR, CDR2 FQNEAQ (reference sequence). The CDR3 region is CASSLDSPSTDTQYF. In DNA, the CDR3 is TGTGCCAGCAGTCTGGACTCTCCGTCCACAGATACGCAGTATTTT.

CDR3 residues: CASSLHWDRYYEQYF. In nucleotides, the CDR3 is TGTGCCAGCAGCTTACACTGGGACAGATACTACGAGCAGTACTTC. The J gene is TRBJ2-7, the V gene TRBV7-6; 7 bases map to TRBD1. Germline loops: CDR1 SGHVS, CDR2 FNYEAQ. This CDR3 comprises 15 residues. With 2 bases clipped from V and 3 bases from J, the junction kept 7 bases outside the gene matches.

The chain recombines TRBV6-6 with TRBJ1-3, with D hard to call. Trimming left V 6 bases short and J 3 bases short, with 12 bases between. Germline V gene lookup returns CDR1 MNHNY and CDR2 SVGAGI (reference sequence). The CDR3 is made up of 14 amino acids. The CDR3 DNA reads TGTGCCAGCAGCCTCGGGGAAGGTGGAAACACCATATATTTT. This sequence encodes CASSLGEGGNTIYF.

CDR3 nucleotides: TGTGCCAGCAGTACAAATATAGAGTACCAAGAGACCCAGTACTTC. Residues: CASSTNIEYQETQYF. The genes are TRBV9 and TRBJ2-5; D gene uncertain. Germline V gene sequence: CDR1 SGDLS, CDR2 YYNGEE. The CDR3 is 15 residues long. The ends were cut back, 5 bases at V and 0 bases at J, with 14 bases in the middle. Supplemented by reference TRBV9 and TRBJ2-5, the full variable domain reads DSGVTQTPKHLITATGQRVTLRCSPRSGDLSVYWYQQSLDQGLQFLIQYYNGEERAKGNILERFSAQQFPDLHSELNLSSLELGDSALYFCASSTNIEYQETQYFGPGTRLLVL.